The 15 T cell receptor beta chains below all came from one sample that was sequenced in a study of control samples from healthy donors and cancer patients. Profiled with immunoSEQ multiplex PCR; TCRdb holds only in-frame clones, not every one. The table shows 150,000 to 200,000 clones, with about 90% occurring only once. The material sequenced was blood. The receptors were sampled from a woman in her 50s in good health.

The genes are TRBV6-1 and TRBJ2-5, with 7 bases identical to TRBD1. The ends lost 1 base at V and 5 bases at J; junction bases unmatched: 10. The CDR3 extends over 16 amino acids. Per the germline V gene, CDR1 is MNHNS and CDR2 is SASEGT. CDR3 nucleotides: TGTGCCAGCAGTGAAGGAGACAGGGACCTCGGGGAGACCCAGTACTTC. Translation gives CASSEGDRDLGETQYF.

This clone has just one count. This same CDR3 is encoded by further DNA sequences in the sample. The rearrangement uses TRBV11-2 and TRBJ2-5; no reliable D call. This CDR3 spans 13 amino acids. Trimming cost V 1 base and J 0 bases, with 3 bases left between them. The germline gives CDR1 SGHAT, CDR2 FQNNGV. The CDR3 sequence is CASSLGYQETQYF. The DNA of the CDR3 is TGTGCCAGCAGCTTAGGGTACCAAGAGACCCAGTACTTC.

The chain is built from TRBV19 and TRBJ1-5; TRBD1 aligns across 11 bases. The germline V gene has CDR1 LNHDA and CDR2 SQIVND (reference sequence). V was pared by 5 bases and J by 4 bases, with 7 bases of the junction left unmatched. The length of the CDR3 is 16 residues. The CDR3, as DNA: TGTGCCAGTAGTGAGGACAGGGGGCGACGAAATCAGCCCCAGCATTTT. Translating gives CASSEDRGRRNQPQHF.

The DNA for the CDR3 is TGTGCCTGGAGTCTGCTAGCTCAGGAAACAGATACGCAGTATTTT. It codes for CAWSLLAQETDTQYF. The chain combines TRBV30 with TRBJ2-3, with a tentative D call TRBD2 (5 bases). Trimming removed 2 bases from V and 3 bases from J, with 15 bases in between. This CDR3 is built from 15 residues. Germline V gene data show CDR1 as GTSNPN and CDR2 as SVGIG (reference sequence).

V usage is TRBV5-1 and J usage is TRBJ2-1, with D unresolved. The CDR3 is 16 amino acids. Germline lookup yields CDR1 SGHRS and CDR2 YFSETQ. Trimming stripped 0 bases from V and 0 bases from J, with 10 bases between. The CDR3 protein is CASSLEAIRSYNEQFF. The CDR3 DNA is TGCGCCAGCAGCTTGGAAGCCATCCGCTCCTACAATGAGCAGTTCTTC.

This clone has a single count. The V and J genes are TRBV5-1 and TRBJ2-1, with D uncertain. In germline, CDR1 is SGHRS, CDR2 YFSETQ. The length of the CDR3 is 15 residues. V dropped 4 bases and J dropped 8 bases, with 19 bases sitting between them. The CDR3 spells CASSESLSPWDEQFF. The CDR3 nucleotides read TGCGCCAGCAGCGAGAGTTTGAGCCCATGGGATGAGCAGTTCTTC.

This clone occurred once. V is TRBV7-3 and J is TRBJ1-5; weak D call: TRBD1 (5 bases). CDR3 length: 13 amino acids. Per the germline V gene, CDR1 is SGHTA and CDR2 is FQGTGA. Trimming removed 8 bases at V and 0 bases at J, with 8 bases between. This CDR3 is CASRGVSNQPQHF. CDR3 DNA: TGTGCCAGCCGGGGGGTTAGCAATCAGCCCCAGCATTTT.

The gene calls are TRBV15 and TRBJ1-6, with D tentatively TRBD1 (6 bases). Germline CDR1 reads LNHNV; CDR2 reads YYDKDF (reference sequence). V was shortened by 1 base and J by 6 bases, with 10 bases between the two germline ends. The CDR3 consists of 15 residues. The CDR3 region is CATSRAPDSNSPLHF. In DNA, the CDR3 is TGTGCCACCAGCAGAGCCCCGGACAGTAATTCACCCCTCCACTTT.

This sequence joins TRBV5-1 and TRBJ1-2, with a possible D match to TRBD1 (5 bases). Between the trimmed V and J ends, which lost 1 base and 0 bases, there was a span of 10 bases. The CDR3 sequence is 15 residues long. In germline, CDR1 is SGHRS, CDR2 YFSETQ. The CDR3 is CASSLYQGANYGYTF. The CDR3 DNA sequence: TGCGCCAGCAGCTTGTATCAGGGAGCTAACTATGGCTACACCTTC.

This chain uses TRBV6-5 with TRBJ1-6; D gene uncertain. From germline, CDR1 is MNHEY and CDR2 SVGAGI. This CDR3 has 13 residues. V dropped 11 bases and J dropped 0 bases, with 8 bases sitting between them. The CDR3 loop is CALRSSYNSPLHF. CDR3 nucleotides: TGTGCCCTCAGAAGCTCCTATAATTCACCCCTCCACTTT.

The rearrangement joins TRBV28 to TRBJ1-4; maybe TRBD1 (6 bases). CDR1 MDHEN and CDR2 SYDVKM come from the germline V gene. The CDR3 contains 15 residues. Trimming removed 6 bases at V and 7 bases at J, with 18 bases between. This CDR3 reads CASSLKTGSREKLFF. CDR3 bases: TGTGCCAGCAGCCTCAAGACAGGATCGCGTGAAAAACTGTTTTTT.

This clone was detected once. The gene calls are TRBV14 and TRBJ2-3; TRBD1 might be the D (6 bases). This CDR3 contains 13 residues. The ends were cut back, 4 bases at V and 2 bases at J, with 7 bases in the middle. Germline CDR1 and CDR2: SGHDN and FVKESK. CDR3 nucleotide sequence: TGTGCCAGCAGCCGGGACATCACAGATACGCAGTATTTT. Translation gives CASSRDITDTQYF.

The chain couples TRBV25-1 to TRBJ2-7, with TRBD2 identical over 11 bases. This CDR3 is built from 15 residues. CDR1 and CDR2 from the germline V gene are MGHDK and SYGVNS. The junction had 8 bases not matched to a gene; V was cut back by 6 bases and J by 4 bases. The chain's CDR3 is CASSEFTSGRYEQYF. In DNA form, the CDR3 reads TGTGCCAGCAGCGAGTTTACTAGCGGGAGATACGAGCAGTACTTC.

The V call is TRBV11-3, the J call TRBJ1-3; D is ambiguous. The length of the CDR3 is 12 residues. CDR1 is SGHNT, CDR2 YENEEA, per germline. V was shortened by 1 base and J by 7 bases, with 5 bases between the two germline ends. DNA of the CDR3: TGTGCCAGCAGCTTAGGGGCGAACACCATATATTTT. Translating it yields CASSLGANTIYF.

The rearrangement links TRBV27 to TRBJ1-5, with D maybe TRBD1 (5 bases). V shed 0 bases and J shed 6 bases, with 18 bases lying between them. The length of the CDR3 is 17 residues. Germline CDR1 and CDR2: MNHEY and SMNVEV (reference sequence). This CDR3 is CASSLSIGGVGGQPQHF. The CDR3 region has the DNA TGTGCCAGCAGTTTATCGATAGGAGGGGTTGGCGGTCAGCCCCAGCATTTT.